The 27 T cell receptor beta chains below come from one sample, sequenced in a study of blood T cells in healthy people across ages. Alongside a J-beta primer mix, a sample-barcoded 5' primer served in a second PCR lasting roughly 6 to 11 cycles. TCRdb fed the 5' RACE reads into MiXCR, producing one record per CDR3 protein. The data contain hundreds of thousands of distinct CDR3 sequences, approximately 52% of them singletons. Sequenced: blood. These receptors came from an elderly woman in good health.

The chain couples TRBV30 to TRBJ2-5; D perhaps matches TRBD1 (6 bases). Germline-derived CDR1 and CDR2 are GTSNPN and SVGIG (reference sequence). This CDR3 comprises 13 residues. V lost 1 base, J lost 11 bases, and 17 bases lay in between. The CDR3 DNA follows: TGTGCCTGGAGTGAGGAAGGGGGAAATGAGCAGTACTTC. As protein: CAWSEEGGNEQYF.

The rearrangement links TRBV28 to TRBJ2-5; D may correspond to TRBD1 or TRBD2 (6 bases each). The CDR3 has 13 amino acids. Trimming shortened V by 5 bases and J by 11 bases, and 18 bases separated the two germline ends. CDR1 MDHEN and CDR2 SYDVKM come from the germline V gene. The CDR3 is CASSVRSTGGQYF. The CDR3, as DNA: TGTGCCAGCAGTGTCAGGTCGACAGGAGGGCAGTACTTC.

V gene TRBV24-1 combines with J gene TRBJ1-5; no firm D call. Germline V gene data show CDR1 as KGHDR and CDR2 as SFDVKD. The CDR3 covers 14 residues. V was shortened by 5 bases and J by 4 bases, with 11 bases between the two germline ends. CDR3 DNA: TGTGCCACCAGTGTGCCCGGGAGGAATCAGCCCCAGCATTTT. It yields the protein CATSVPGRNQPQHF.

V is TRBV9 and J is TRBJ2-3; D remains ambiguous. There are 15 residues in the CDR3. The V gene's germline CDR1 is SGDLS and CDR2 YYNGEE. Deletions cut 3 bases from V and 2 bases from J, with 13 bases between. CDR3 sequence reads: CASSGDLPYTDTQYF. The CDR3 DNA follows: TGTGCCAGCAGCGGCGACTTGCCGTACACAGATACGCAGTATTTT.

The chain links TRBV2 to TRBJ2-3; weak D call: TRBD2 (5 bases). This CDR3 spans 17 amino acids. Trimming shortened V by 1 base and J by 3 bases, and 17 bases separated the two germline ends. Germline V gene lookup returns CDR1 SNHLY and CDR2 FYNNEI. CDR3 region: CASSEDLRAAGTDTQYF. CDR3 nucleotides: TGTGCCAGCAGTGAAGATCTCCGAGCGGCGGGTACAGATACGCAGTATTTT.

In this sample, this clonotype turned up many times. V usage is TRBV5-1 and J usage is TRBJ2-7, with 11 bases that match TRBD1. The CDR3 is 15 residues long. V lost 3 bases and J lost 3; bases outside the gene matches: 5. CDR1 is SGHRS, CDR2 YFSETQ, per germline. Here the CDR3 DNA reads TGCGCCAGCAGCTCACCGGGACAGGGGGACTACGAGCAGTACTTC. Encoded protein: CASSSPGQGDYEQYF.

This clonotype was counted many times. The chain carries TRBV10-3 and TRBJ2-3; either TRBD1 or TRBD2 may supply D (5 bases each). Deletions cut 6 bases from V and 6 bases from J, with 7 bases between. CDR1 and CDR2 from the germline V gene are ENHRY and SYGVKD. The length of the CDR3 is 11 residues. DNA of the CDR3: TGTGCCATCAGGAGGGGTGATACGCAGTATTTT. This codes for CAIRRGDTQYF.

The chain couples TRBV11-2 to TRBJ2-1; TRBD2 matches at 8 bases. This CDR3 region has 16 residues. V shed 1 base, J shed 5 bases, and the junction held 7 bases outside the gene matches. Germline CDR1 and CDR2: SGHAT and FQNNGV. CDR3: CASSLVGTRPNNEQFF. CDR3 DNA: TGTGCCAGCAGCTTAGTTGGGACTAGGCCTAACAATGAGCAGTTCTTC.

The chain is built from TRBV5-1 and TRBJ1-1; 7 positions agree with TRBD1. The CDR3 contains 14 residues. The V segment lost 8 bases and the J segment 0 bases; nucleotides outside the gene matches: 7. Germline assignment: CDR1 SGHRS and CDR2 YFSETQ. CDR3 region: CASKGGLMNTEAFF. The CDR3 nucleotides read TGCGCCAGTAAAGGGGGCCTAATGAACACTGAAGCTTTCTTT.

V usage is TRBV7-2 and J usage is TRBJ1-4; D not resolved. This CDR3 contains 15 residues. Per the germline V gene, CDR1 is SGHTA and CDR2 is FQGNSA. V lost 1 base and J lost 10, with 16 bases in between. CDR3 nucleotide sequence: TGTGCCAGCAGCTTAGTAAGGGTGGGGAACGGAAAACTGTTTTTT. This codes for CASSLVRVGNGKLFF.

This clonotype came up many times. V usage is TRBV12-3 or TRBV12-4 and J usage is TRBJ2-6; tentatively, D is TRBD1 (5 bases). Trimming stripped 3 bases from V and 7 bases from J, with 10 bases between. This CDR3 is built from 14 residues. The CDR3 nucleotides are TGTGCCAGCAGTTTGGGGCCCTTCGCCAACGTCCTGACTTTC. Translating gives CASSLGPFANVLTF.

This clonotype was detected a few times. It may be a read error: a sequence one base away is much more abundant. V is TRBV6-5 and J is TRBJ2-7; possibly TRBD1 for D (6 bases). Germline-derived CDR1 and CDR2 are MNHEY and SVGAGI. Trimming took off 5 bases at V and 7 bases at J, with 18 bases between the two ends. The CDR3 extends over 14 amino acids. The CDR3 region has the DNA TGTGCCAGCAGTAAACAGGGCTCCTACAATGAGCAGTACTTC. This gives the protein CASSKQGSYNEQYF.

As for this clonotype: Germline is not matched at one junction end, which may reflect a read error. The CDR3, as DNA: TGTGCCAGCAGTTACGGTGGGAGGTCGTCCTACAAGCAGTACTTC. Translating gives CASSYGGRSSYKQYF. This sequence joins TRBV6-5 and TRBJ2-7; weak D call: TRBD2 (6 bases). The CDR3 is 15 residues long. The germline V gene has CDR1 MNHEY and CDR2 SVGAGI.

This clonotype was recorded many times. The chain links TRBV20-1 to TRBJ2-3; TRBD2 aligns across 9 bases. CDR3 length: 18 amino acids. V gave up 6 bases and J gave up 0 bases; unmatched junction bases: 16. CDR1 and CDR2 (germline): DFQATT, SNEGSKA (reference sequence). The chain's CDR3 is CSAHPISGSASSTDTQYF. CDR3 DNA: TGCAGTGCCCACCCCATTAGCGGGAGCGCCTCCAGCACAGATACGCAGTATTTT.

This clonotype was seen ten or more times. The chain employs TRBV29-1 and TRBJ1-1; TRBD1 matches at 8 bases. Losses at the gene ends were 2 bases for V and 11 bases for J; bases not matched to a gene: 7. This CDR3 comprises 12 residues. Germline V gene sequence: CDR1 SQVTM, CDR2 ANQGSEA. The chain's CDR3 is CSVEIRGTGAFF. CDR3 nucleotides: TGCAGCGTTGAAATTCGCGGGACAGGCGCTTTCTTT.

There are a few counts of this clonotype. CDR3 in amino acids: CASNPSGFEQFF. The CDR3 nucleotides read TGTGCCAGCAATCCCTCAGGGTTTGAGCAGTTCTTC. The V gene is TRBV12-3 or TRBV12-4, the J gene TRBJ2-1; D possibly corresponds to TRBD1 (5 bases). The CDR3 is made up of 12 amino acids. V lost 7 bases to trimming and J lost 9 bases, with 13 bases between them.

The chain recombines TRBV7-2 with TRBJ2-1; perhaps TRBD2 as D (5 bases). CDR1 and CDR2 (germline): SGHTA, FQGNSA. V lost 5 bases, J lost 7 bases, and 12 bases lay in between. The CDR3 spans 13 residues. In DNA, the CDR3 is TGTGCCAGCAGCGCCGAGACGGGGAATGAGCAGTTCTTC. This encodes CASSAETGNEQFF.

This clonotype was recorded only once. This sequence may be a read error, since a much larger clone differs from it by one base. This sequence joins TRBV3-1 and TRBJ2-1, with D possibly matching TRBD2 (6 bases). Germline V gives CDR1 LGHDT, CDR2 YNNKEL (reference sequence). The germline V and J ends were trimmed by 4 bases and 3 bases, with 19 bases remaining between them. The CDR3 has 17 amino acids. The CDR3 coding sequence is TGTGCCAGCAGCCTGTATAGGGCTATCGGGAGCTACAATGAGCAGTTCTTC. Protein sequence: CASSLYRAIGSYNEQFF.

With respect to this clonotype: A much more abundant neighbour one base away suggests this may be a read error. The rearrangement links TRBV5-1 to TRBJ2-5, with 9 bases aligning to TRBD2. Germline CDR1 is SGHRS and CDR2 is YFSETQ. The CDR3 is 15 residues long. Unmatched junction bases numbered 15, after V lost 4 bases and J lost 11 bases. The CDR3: CASSRGLAIFNEQYF. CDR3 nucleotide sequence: TGCGCCAGCAGCAGGGGACTAGCCATTTTCAATGAGCAGTACTTC.

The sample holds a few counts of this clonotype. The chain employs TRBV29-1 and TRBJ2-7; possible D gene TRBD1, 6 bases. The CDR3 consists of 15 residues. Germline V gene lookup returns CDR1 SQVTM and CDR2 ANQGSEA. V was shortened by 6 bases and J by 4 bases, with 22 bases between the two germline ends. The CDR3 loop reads CSVAFPGHRPYEQYF. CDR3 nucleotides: TGCAGCGTAGCCTTTCCGGGACATCGGCCTTACGAGCAGTACTTC.

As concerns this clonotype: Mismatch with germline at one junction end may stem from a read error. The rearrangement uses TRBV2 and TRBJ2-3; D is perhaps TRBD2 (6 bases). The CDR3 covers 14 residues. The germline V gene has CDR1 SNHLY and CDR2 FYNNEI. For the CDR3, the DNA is TGTGCCGGCAGTGTCGCGGGGAGGTTGGATACGCAGTATTTT. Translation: CAGSVAGRLDTQYF. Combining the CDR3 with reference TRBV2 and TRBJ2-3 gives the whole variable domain EPEVTQTPSHQVTQMGQEVILRCVPISNHLYFYWYRQILGQKVEFLVSFYNNEISEKSEIFDDQFSVERPDGSNFTLKIRSTKLEDSAMYFCAGSVAGRLDTQYFGPGTRLTVL.

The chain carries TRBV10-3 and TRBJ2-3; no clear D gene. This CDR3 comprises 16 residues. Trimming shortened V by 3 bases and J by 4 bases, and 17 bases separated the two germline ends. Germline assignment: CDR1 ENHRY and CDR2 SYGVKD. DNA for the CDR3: TGTGCCATCAGTGACTCGCGCGTCCAACCGTCAGATACGCAGTATTTT. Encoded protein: CAISDSRVQPSDTQYF.

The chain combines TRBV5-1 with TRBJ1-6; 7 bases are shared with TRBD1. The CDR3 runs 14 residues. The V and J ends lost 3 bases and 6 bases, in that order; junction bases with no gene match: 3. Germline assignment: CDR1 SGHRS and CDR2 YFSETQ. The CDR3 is CASSSGQSNSPLHF. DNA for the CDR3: TGCGCCAGCAGCTCGGGACAGAGTAATTCACCCCTCCACTTT.

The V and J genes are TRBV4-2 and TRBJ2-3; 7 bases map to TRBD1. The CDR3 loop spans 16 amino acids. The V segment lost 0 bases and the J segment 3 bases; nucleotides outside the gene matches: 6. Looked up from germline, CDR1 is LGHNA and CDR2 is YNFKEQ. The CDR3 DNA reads TGTGCCAGCAGCCAAGATTGGAGACAGGGTACAGATACGCAGTATTTT. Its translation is CASSQDWRQGTDTQYF.

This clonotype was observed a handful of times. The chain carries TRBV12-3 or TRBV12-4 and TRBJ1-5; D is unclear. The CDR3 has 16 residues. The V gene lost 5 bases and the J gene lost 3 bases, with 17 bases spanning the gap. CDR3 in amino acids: CASSRRTATFNQPQHF. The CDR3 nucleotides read TGTGCCAGCAGTAGAAGGACCGCCACCTTCAATCAGCCCCAGCATTTT.

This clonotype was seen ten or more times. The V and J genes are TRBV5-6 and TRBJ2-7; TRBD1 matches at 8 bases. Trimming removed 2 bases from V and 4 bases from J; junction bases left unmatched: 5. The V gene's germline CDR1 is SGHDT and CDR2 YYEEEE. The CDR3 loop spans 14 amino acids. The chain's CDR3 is CASSFGTGLYEQYF. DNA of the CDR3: TGTGCCAGCAGCTTCGGGACAGGTCTTTACGAGCAGTACTTC.

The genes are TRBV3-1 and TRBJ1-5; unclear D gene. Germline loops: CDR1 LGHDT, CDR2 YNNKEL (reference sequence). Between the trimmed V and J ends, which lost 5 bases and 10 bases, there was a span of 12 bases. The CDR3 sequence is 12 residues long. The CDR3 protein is CASSREVGPQHF. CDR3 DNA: TGTGCCAGCAGCAGGGAGGTAGGCCCCCAGCATTTT.